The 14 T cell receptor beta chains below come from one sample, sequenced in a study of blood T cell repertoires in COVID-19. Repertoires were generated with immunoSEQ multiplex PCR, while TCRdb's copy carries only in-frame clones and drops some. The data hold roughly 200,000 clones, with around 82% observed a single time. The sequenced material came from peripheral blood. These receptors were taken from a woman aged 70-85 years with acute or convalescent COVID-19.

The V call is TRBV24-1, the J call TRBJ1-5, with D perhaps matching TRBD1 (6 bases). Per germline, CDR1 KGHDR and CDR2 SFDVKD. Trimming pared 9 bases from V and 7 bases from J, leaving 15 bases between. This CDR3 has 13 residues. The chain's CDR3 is CATAGGAGQPQHF. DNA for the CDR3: TGTGCCACCGCGGGGGGGGCAGGGCAGCCCCAGCATTTT.

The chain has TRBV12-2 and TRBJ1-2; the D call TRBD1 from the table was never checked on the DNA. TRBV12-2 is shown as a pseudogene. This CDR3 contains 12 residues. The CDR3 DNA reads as TGTGCAAGTCGCCGGGCAGGGGAGGGCTACACCTTC. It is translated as CASRRAGEGYTF.

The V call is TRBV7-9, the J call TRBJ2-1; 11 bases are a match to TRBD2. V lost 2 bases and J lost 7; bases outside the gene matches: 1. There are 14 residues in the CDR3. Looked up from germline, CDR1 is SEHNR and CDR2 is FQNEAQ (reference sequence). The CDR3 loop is CASSLPSGRNEQFF. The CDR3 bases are TGTGCCAGCAGCTTACCTAGCGGGAGGAATGAGCAGTTCTTC.

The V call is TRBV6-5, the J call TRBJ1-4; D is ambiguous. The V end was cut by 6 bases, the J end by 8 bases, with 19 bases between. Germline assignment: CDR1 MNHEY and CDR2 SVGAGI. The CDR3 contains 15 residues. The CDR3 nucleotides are TGTGCCAGCAGCCGCGGGTGGGGTTCTGGGGAAAAACTGTTTTTT. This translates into CASSRGWGSGEKLFF.

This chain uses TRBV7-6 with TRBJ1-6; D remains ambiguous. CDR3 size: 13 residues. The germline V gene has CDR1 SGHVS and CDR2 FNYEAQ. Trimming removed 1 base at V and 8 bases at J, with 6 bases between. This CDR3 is CASSLDFDSPLHF. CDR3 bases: TGTGCCAGCAGCTTAGACTTCGATTCACCCCTCCACTTT.

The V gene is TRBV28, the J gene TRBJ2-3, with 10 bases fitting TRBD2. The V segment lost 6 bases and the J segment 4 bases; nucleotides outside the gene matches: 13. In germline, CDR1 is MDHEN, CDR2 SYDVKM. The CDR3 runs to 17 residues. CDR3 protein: CASSSALSGRRADTQYF. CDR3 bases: TGTGCCAGCAGCTCCGCTCTTAGCGGGAGGCGGGCAGATACGCAGTATTTT.

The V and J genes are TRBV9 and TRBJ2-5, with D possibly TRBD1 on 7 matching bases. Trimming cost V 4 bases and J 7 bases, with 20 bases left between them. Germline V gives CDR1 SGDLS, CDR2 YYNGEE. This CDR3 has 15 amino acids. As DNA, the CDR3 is TGTGCCAGCAGCCCACAGGGGACTCCCGAGGGGACCCAGTACTTC. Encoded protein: CASSPQGTPEGTQYF.

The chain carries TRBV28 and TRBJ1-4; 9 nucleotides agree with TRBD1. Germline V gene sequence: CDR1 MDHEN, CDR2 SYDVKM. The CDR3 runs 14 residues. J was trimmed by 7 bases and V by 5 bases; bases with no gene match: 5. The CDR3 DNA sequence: TGTGCCAGCAGTCTCCCGGACAGGGGTGAAAAACTGTTTTTT. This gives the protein CASSLPDRGEKLFF.

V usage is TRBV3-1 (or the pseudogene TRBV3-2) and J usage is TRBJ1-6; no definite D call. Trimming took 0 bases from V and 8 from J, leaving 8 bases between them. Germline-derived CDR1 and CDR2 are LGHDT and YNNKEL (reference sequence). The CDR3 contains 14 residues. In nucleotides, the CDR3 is TGTGCCAGCAGCCAAGATGGAGGAGATTCACCCCTCCACTTT. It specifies CASSQDGGDSPLHF.

The CDR3 here is CASSRDYSYNEQFF. The DNA of the CDR3 is TGTGCCAGCAGTAGGGACTATTCCTACAATGAGCAGTTCTTC. This chain joins TRBV5-5 and TRBJ2-1; 7 bases align to TRBD2. Germline V gives CDR1 SGHKS, CDR2 YYEKEE (reference sequence). The CDR3 sequence is 14 residues long. J gave up 1 base and V 5 bases, and 3 bases lay outside the gene matches.

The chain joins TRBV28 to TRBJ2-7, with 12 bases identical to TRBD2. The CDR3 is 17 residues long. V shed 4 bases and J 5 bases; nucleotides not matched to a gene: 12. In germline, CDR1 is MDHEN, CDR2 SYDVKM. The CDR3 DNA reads TGTGCCAGCAGTTCCTTCCCTAGCGGGAGGGCCCGCCACGAGCAGTACTTC. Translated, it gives CASSSFPSGRARHEQYF.

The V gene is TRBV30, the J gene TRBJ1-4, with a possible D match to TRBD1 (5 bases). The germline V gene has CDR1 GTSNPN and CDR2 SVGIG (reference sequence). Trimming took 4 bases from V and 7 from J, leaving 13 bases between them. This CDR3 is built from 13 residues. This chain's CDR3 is CAWKGRESEKLFF. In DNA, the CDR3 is TGTGCCTGGAAAGGCAGGGAAAGTGAAAAACTGTTTTTT.

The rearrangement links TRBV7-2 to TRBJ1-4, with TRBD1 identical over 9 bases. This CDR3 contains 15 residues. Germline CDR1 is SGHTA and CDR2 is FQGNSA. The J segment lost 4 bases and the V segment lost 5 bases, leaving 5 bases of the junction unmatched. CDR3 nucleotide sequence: TGTGCCAGCAGCCAACAGGGGGCGGGTAATGAAAAACTGTTTTTT. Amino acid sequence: CASSQQGAGNEKLFF. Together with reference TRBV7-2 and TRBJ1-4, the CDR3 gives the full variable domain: GAGVSQSPSNKVTEKGKDVELRCDPISGHTALYWYRQSLGQGLEFLIYFQGNSAPDKSGLPSDRFSAERTGGSVSTLTIQRTQQEDSAVYLCASSQQGAGNEKLFFGSGTQLSVL.

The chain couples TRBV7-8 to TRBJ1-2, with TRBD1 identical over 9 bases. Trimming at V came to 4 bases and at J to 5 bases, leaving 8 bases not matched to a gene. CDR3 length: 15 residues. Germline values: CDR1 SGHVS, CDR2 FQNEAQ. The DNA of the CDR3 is TGTGCCAGCAGCTCTCAATCGGGACAGGGTTATGGCTACACCTTC. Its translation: CASSSQSGQGYGYTF.